The entry that follows covers one T cell receptor (beta chain) sequence. The record originates from a study of shared clonotypes between healthy human individuals. Whole-study context: CD8 memory received one plate per donor, CD8 naive two, CD4 memory three and CD4 naive three.

Naive CD8 populations comprised CD45RO-negative cells positively selected for CCR7, excluding terminally differentiated effector memory CD45RA+ cells. The germline gives CDR1 MNHEY, CDR2 SMNVEV (reference sequence). V was shortened by 3 bases and J by 4 bases, with 7 bases between the two germline ends. CDR3 size: 13 residues. Here immunoSEQ multiplex PCR was the method, and the copy in TCRdb shows in-frame clones only, minus some. The sample contains approximately 2,000,000 clones, 93% of which appear only once. The sequenced material came from naive CD8+ T cells from PBMCs. The TCR was taken from a man between 18 and 29 years old in good health. Some clones in this sample may be carry-over from other donors' samples. The chain joins TRBV27 to TRBJ2-1; maybe TRBD2 (5 bases). CDR3 region: CASSFLAYNEQFF. CDR3 in DNA: TGTGCCAGCAGTTTCCTAGCTTACAATGAGCAGTTCTTC.